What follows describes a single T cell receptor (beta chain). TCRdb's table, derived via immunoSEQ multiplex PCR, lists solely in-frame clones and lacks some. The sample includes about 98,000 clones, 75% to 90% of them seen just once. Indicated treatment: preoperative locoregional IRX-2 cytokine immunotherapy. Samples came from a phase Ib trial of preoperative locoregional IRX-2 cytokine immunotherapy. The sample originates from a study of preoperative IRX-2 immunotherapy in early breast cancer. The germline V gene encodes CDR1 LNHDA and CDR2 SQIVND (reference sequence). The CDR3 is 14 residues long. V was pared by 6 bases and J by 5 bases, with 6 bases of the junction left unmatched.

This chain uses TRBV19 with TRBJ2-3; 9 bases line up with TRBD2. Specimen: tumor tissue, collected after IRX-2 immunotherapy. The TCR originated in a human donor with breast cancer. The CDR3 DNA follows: TGTGCCAGTAGAGAGCGGGGGGCCGGAGATACGCAGTATTTT. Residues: CASRERGAGDTQYF.